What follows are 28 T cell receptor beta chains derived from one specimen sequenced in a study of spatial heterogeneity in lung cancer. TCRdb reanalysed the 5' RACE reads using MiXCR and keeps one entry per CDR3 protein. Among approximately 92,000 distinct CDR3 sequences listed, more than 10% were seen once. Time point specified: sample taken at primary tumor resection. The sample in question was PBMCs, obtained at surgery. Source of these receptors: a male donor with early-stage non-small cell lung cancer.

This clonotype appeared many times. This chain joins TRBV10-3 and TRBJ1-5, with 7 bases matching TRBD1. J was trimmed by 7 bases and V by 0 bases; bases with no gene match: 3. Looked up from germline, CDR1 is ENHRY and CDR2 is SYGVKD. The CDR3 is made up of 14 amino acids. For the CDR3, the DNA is TGTGCCATCAGTGAGTCAAAGGGGGCCCAGCCCCAGCATTTT. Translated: CAISESKGAQPQHF.

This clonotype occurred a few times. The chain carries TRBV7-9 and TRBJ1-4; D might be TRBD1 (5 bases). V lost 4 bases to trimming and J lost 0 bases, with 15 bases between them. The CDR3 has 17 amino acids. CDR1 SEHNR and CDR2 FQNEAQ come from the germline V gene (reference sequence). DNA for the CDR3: TGTGCCAGCAGCTCCCCACGGACACCAGCAACTAATGAAAAACTGTTTTTT. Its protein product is CASSSPRTPATNEKLFF.

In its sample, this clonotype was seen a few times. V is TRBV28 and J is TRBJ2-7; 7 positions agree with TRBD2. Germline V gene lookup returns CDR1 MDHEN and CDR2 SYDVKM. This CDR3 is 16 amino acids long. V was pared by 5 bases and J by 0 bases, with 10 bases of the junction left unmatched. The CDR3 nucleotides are TGTGCCAGCAGTCCCGGAGCCGGGACTAACTCCTACGAGCAGTACTTC. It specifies CASSPGAGTNSYEQYF. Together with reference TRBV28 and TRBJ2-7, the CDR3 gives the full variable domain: DVKVTQSSRYLVKRTGEKVFLECVQDMDHENMFWYRQDPGLGLRLIYFSYDVKMKEKGDIPEGYSVSREKKERFSLILESASTNQTSMYLCASSPGAGTNSYEQYFGPGTRLTVT.

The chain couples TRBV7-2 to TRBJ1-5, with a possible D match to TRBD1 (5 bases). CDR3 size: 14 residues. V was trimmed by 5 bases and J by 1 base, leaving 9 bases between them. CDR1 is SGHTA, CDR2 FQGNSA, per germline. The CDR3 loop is CASSQTASNQPQHF. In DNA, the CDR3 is TGTGCCAGCAGCCAGACAGCCAGCAATCAGCCCCAGCATTTT.

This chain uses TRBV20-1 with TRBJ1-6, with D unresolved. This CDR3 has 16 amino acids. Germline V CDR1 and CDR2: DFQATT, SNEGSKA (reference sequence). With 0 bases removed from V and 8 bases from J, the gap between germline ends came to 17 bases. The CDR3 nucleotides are TGCAGTGCTAGAGACCGGCCGGCCCCAATGGATTCACCCCTCCACTTT. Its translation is CSARDRPAPMDSPLHF.

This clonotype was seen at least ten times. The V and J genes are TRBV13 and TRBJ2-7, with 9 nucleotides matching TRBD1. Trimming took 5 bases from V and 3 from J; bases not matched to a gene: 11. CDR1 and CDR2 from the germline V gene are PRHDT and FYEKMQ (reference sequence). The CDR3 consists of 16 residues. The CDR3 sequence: CASSPYPRTGVYEQYF. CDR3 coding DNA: TGTGCCAGCAGCCCATATCCTCGGACAGGGGTCTACGAGCAGTACTTC.

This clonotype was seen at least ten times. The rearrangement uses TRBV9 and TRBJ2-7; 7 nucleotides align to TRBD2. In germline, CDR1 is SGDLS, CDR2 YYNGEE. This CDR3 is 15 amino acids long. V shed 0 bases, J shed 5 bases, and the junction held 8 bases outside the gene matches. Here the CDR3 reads CASSVEGGSLNEQYF. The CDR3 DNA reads TGTGCCAGCAGCGTAGAGGGCGGGAGTCTGAACGAGCAGTACTTC.

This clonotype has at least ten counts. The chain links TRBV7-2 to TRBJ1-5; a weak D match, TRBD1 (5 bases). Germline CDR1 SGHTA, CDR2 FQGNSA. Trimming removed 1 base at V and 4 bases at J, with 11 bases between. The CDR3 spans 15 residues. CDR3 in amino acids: CASSLERGLNQPQHF. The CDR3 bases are TGTGCCAGCAGCTTAGAGAGGGGTCTAAATCAGCCCCAGCATTTT.

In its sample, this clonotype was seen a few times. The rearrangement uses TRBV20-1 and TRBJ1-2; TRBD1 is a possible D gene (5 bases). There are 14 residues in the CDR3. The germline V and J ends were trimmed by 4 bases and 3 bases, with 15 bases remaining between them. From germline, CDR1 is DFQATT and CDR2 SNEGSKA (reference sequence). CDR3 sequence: CSAKRDVIYYGYTF. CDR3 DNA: TGCAGTGCTAAAAGGGACGTCATCTACTATGGCTACACCTTC.

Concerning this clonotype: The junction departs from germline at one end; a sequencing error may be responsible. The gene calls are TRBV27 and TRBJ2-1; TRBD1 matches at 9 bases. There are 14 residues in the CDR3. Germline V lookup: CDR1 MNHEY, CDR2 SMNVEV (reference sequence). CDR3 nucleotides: TGTGCCAGCAGCCGACCTATTGGACAGGGGCCCCTTAACTTC. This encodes CASSRPIGQGPLNF.

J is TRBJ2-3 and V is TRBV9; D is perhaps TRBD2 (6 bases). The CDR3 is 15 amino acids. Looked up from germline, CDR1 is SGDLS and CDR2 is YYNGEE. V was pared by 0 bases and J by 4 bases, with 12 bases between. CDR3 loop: CASSVGDSLPDTQYF. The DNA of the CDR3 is TGTGCCAGCAGCGTAGGGGACTCTCTGCCAGATACGCAGTATTTT.

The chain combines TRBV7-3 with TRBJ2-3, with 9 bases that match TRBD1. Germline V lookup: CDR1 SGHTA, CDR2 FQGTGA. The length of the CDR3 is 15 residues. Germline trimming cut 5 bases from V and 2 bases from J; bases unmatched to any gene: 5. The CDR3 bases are TGTGCCAGCAGCGTCCGGGACAGGGACACAGATACGCAGTATTTT. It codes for CASSVRDRDTDTQYF.

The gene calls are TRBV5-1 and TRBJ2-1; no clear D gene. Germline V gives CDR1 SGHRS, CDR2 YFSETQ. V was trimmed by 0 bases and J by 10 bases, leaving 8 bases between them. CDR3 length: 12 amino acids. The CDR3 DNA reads TGCGCCAGCAGCTTGGCCCCTGGGGAGCAGTTCTTC. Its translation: CASSLAPGEQFF.

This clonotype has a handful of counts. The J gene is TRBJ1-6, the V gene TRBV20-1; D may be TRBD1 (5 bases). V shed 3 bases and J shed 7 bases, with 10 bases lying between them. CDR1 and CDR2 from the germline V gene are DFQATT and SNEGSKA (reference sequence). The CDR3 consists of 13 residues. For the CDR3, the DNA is TGCAGTGCTAGGACAGACCCAAATTCACCCCTCCACTTT. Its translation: CSARTDPNSPLHF.

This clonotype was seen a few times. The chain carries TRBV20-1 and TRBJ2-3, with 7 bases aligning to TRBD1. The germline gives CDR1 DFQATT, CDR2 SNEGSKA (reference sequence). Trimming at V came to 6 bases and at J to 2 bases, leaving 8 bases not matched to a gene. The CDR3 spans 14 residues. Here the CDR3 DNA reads TGCAGTGCCACGACCGGGACAGCCACAGATACGCAGTATTTT. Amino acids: CSATTGTATDTQYF.

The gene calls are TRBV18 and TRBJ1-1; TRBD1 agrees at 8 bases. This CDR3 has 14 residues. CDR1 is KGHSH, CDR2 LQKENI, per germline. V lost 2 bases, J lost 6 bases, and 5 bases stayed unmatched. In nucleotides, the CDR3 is TGTGCCAGCTCACCAATTGACAGGGGCTCTGAAGCTTTCTTT. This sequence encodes CASSPIDRGSEAFF.

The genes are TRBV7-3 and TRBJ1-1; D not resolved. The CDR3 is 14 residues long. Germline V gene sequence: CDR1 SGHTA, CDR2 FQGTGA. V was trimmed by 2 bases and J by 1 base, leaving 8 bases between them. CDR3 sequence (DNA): TGTGCCAGCAGCTTATTGCCGGAGAACACTGAAGCTTTCTTT. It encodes CASSLLPENTEAFF.

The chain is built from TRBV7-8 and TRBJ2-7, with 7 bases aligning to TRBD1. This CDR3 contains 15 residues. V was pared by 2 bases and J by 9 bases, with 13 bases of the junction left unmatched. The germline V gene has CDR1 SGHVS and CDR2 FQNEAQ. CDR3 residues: CASSLRWDSPSGQYF. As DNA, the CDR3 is TGTGCCAGCAGCTTAAGGTGGGACAGCCCTTCTGGGCAGTACTTC.

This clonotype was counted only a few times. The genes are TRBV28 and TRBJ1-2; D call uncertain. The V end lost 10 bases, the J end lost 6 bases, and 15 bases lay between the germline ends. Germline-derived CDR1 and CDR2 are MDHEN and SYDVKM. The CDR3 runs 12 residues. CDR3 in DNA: TGTGCCATCGGACGGGCATGGGATGGCTACACCTTC. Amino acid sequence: CAIGRAWDGYTF.

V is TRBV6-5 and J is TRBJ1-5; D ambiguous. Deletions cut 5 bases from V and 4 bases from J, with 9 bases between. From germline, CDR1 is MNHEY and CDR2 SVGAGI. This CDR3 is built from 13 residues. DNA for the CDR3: TGTGCCAGCAGTCCTACGATGAATCAGCCCCAGCATTTT. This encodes CASSPTMNQPQHF.

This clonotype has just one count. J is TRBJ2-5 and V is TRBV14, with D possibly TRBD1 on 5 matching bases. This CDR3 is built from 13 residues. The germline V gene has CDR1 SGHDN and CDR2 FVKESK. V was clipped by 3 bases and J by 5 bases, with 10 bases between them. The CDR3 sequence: CASSHNRRETQYF. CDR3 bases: TGTGCCAGCAGCCATAACAGGCGGGAGACCCAGTACTTC.

CDR3: CASSPGTSGRILGEQFF. DNA of the CDR3: TGTGCCAGCAGCCCGGGGACTAGCGGGAGGATATTAGGAGAGCAGTTCTTC. The chain combines TRBV6-2 or TRBV6-3 with TRBJ2-1, with 15 nucleotides matching TRBD2. V dropped 6 bases and J dropped 10; count of bases not matched to a gene: 13. This CDR3 comprises 17 residues. CDR1 is MNHEY, CDR2 SVGEGT, per germline.

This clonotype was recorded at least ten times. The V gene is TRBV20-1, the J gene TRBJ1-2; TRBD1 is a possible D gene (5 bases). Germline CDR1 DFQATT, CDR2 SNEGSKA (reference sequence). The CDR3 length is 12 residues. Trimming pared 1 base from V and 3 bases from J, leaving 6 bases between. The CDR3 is CSARGGDYGYTF. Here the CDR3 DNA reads TGCAGTGCTAGAGGGGGGGACTATGGCTACACCTTC.

The CDR3 spells CSALHSTGELFF. In DNA form, the CDR3 reads TGCAGTGCCTTACACTCGACCGGGGAGCTGTTTTTT. The rearrangement links TRBV20-1 to TRBJ2-2; D not certain. Looked up from germline, CDR1 is DFQATT and CDR2 is SNEGSKA (reference sequence). CDR3 length: 12 residues. V dropped 6 bases and J dropped 5 bases, with 10 bases sitting between them.

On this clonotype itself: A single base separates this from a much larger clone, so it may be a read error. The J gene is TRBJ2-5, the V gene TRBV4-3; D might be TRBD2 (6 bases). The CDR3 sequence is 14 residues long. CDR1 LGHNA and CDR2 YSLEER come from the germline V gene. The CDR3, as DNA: TGCGCCAGCAGCAAAGAAGGCCTGGAGGGGACCCAGTACTTC. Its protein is CASSKEGLEGTQYF.

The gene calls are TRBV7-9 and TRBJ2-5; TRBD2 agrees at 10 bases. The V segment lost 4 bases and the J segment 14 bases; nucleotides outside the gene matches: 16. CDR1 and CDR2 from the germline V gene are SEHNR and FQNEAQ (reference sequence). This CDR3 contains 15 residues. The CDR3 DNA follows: TGTGCCAGCAGCTCCGATACCCGGACTAGCGGTGACGATTACTTC. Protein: CASSSDTRTSGDDYF.

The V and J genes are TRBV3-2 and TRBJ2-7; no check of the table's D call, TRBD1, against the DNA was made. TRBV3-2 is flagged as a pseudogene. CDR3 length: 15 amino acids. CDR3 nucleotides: TGTGCCAGCAGCCAGGGACAGATCCCTGGGTACGAGCAGTACTTC. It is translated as CASSQGQIPGYEQYF.

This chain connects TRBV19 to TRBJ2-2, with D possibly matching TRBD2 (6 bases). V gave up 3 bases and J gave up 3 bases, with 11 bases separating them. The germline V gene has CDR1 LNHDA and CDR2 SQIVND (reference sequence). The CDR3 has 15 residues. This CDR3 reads CASSIRTGDTGELFF. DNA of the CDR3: TGTGCCAGTAGTATTAGGACGGGGGACACCGGGGAGCTGTTTTTT.